This passage covers 27 T cell receptor beta chains from one sample sequenced in a study of vaccination effects on CD4 cells after COVID-19. Following a roughly ten-day culture, CD4+ T cells were purified. Clones were sequenced by immunoSEQ multiplex PCR, and TCRdb holds only the in-frame ones, with some missing. The sample includes 40,000 or so clones, about four fifths seen only once; the top ten take around 3%. No antigens are known for them. The material sequenced was CD4+ T cells from PBMCs cultured without peptide, taken before COVID-19 vaccination. Receptors originate from a human donor who received a COVID-19 vaccine.

The chain links TRBV6-5 to TRBJ2-1, with TRBD1 identical over 8 bases. CDR3 length: 15 amino acids. Trimming took 6 bases from V and 1 from J; bases not matched to a gene: 5. Per the germline V gene, CDR1 is MNHEY and CDR2 is SVGAGI. In DNA form, the CDR3 reads TGTGCCAGCAGGTCCGGGACAGGTTCCTACAATGAGCAGTTCTTC. Encoded protein: CASRSGTGSYNEQFF.

The rearrangement uses TRBV7-2 and TRBJ1-3; 7 bases are a match to TRBD1. CDR3 length equals 18 residues. CDR1 is SGHTA and CDR2 is FQGNSA in the germline V gene. Trimming cost V 1 base and J 0 bases; bases outside gene matches: 9. The CDR3 sequence is CASSLVAQGGYSGNTIYF. The CDR3 DNA follows: TGTGCCAGCAGCTTAGTGGCTCAGGGGGGATACTCTGGAAACACCATATATTTT.

This chain uses TRBV7-2 with TRBJ2-3; the match to TRBD2 covers 12 bases. The germline V gene has CDR1 SGHTA and CDR2 FQGNSA. The CDR3 is made up of 16 amino acids. Unmatched junction bases numbered 3, after V lost 5 bases and J lost 0 bases. The CDR3 loop reads CASSAGLAGSTDTQYF. CDR3 in DNA: TGTGCCAGCAGCGCCGGACTAGCGGGGAGCACAGATACGCAGTATTTT. The variable domain in full, completed from reference TRBV7-2 and TRBJ2-3, reads GAGVSQSPSNKVTEKGKDVELRCDPISGHTALYWYRQSLGQGLEFLIYFQGNSAPDKSGLPSDRFSAERTGGSVSTLTIQRTQQEDSAVYLCASSAGLAGSTDTQYFGPGTRLTVL.

This clone was counted a single time. The gene calls are TRBV27 and TRBJ2-1; D not resolved. CDR1 MNHEY and CDR2 SMNVEV come from the germline V gene (reference sequence). The CDR3 is 14 amino acids. The V gene lost 7 bases and the J gene lost 3 bases, with 13 bases spanning the gap. The CDR3 nucleotides read TGTGCCAGCATGGGGTTATATGGCTACAATGAGCAGTTCTTC. Translated, it gives CASMGLYGYNEQFF.

The V call is TRBV7-9, the J call TRBJ2-3, with 8 bases lining up with TRBD2. The germline gives CDR1 SEHNR, CDR2 FQNEAQ (reference sequence). The V and J ends lost 5 bases and 6 bases, in that order; junction bases with no gene match: 1. This CDR3 is 12 amino acids long. For the CDR3, the DNA is TGTGCCAGCAGCCCGGGGGGGGATACGCAGTATTTT. Its translation: CASSPGGDTQYF.

This chain links TRBV3-1 (or the pseudogene TRBV3-2) with TRBJ1-1; 8 bases agree with TRBD1. The ends lost 6 bases at V and 8 bases at J; junction bases unmatched: 20. The CDR3 runs to 17 residues. Germline CDR1 is LGHDT and CDR2 is YNNKEL (reference sequence). The CDR3 protein is CASRQKIQGGPRTEAFF. The CDR3 coding sequence is TGTGCCAGCAGACAAAAGATACAGGGGGGACCTAGGACGGAAGCTTTCTTT.

This chain uses TRBV19 with TRBJ1-2; 8 nucleotides match TRBD1. V was pared by 5 bases and J by 4 bases, with 15 bases of the junction left unmatched. The length of the CDR3 is 17 residues. Germline CDR1 and CDR2: LNHDA and SQIVND (reference sequence). CDR3 loop: CASSLQGVGSSFYGYTF. The CDR3 nucleotides are TGTGCCAGTAGTCTACAGGGGGTTGGAAGTTCTTTCTATGGCTACACCTTC.

The genes are TRBV5-1 and TRBJ1-1; 10 nucleotides align to TRBD1. The CDR3 runs to 12 residues. Germline CDR1 SGHRS, CDR2 YFSETQ. Germline trimming cut 4 bases from V and 10 bases from J; bases unmatched to any gene: 4. CDR3 region: CASSPGQGSAFF. CDR3 nucleotides: TGCGCCAGCAGCCCGGGACAGGGGTCAGCTTTCTTT.

The gene calls are TRBV28 and TRBJ1-1; D might be TRBD1 (5 bases). V lost 6 bases to trimming and J lost 11 bases, with 16 bases between them. CDR1 and CDR2 from the germline V gene are MDHEN and SYDVKM. CDR3 length equals 12 residues. The CDR3 is CASSPRGVYAFF. The CDR3 nucleotides are TGTGCCAGCAGCCCCCGGGGGGTCTACGCTTTCTTT.

The chain employs TRBV3-1 (or the pseudogene TRBV3-2) and TRBJ1-2; D gene unclear. The CDR3 consists of 12 residues. CDR1 is LGHDT and CDR2 is YNNKEL in the germline V gene (reference sequence). Trimming took off 1 base at V and 2 bases at J, with 2 bases between the two ends. Here the CDR3 DNA reads TGTGCCAGCAGCCAAGTAAACTATGGCTACACCTTC. Amino acid sequence: CASSQVNYGYTF.

This clone has just one count. The chain carries TRBV6-5 and TRBJ2-7; D remains ambiguous. The germline V and J ends were trimmed by 7 bases and 3 bases, with 10 bases remaining between them. Germline V gives CDR1 MNHEY, CDR2 SVGAGI. This CDR3 is built from 12 residues. The DNA of the CDR3 is TGTGCCAGCAAGACGGTGGGCTACGAGCAGTACTTC. Translating it yields CASKTVGYEQYF.

This clone has just a few counts. The sample carries other DNA sequences with the same CDR3. The chain has TRBV3-1 (or the pseudogene TRBV3-2) and TRBJ2-1; a possible D gene is TRBD2 (6 bases). Germline V gene data show CDR1 as LGHDT and CDR2 as YNNKEL (reference sequence). The CDR3 length is 11 residues. V lost 3 bases and J 9 bases, leaving 6 bases between the germline ends. CDR3 residues: CASSQGGEQFF. CDR3 coding DNA: TGTGCCAGCAGCCAGGGGGGTGAGCAGTTCTTC.

This chain joins TRBV6-5 and TRBJ2-2; the match to TRBD2 covers 11 bases. V lost 6 bases, J lost 5 bases, and 5 bases stayed unmatched. Germline CDR1 MNHEY, CDR2 SVGAGI. The CDR3 sequence is 15 residues long. CDR3 coding DNA: TGTGCCAGCAGCCAGACTAGCGGGACAACCGGGGAGCTGTTTTTT. Translated: CASSQTSGTTGELFF.

This clone was observed a single time. The rearrangement joins TRBV29-1 to TRBJ2-2; 7 positions match TRBD1. Germline lookup yields CDR1 SQVTM and CDR2 ANQGSEA. V shed 6 bases and J 3 bases; nucleotides not matched to a gene: 4. The CDR3 has 13 residues. The CDR3 loop is CSVHRGDTGELFF. The CDR3 nucleotides are TGCAGCGTCCACAGGGGCGACACCGGGGAGCTGTTTTTT.

The chain uses TRBV12-3 or TRBV12-4 and TRBJ1-2, with D unclear. V dropped 1 base and J dropped 4 bases, with 7 bases sitting between them. This CDR3 comprises 13 residues. CDR3 DNA: TGTGCCAGCAGTTTAGGGACCCCCTATGGCTACACCTTC. Protein sequence: CASSLGTPYGYTF.

This chain uses TRBV19 with TRBJ1-5; the D gene is possibly TRBD1 (5 bases). The V gene's germline CDR1 is LNHDA and CDR2 SQIVND (reference sequence). V was pared by 5 bases and J by 12 bases, with 17 bases between. The CDR3 spans 13 residues. The CDR3 protein is CASSQVDNGGQHF. As DNA, the CDR3 is TGTGCCAGTAGTCAAGTAGATAACGGGGGCCAGCATTTT.

The rearrangement uses TRBV29-1 and TRBJ1-1; D perhaps matches TRBD1 (5 bases). Germline loops: CDR1 SQVTM, CDR2 ANQGSEA. The ends were cut back, 3 bases at V and 5 bases at J, with 10 bases in the middle. The CDR3 has 12 amino acids. The CDR3 sequence is CSVDNQGTEAFF. The CDR3 DNA is TGCAGCGTTGATAACCAGGGTACTGAAGCTTTCTTT.

The chain employs TRBV7-9 and TRBJ2-7; D tentatively fits TRBD1 or TRBD2 (6 bases each). Germline V gene lookup returns CDR1 SEHNR and CDR2 FQNEAQ (reference sequence). The CDR3 is 15 amino acids. Between the trimmed V and J ends, which lost 5 bases and 5 bases, there was a span of 19 bases. The CDR3 protein is CASSPKAGGLHEQYF. The CDR3 DNA reads as TGTGCCAGCAGCCCCAAGGCCGGGGGCTTGCACGAGCAGTACTTC. Combining the CDR3 with reference TRBV7-9 and TRBJ2-7 gives the whole variable domain DTGVSQNPRHKITKRGQNVTFRCDPISEHNRLYWYRQTLGQGPEFLTYFQNEAQLEKSRLLSDRFSAERPKGSFSTLEIQRTEQGDSAMYLCASSPKAGGLHEQYFGPGTRLTVT.

V and J are TRBV7-9 and TRBJ2-7; possibly TRBD1 or TRBD2 for D (5 bases each). Germline V gene data show CDR1 as SEHNR and CDR2 as FQNEAQ (reference sequence). Trimming took off 2 bases at V and 2 bases at J, with 22 bases between the two ends. The CDR3 runs 18 residues. This CDR3 is CASSLRDPQVFGPYEQYF. The CDR3 coding sequence is TGTGCCAGCAGCTTAAGGGACCCCCAAGTATTCGGCCCCTACGAGCAGTACTTC.

This clone was observed a single time. The chain recombines TRBV5-8 with TRBJ2-5, with D possibly matching TRBD1 (6 bases). CDR1 is SGHTS and CDR2 is YDEGEE in the germline V gene. Trimming shortened V by 4 bases and J by 2 bases, and 12 bases separated the two germline ends. CDR3 length: 14 residues. The CDR3, as DNA: TGTGCCAGCAGCACTCAGGACAGACAAGAGACCCAGTACTTC. It encodes CASSTQDRQETQYF.

V and J are TRBV6-5 and TRBJ2-3, with D possibly TRBD2 on 6 matching bases. The germline V gene encodes CDR1 MNHEY and CDR2 SVGAGI. CDR3 length equals 13 residues. Trimming took off 5 bases at V and 3 bases at J, with 9 bases between the two ends. CDR3 DNA sequence: TGTGCCAGCAGTAACGGGGGTACAGATACGCAGTATTTT. Translating it yields CASSNGGTDTQYF.

The rearrangement links TRBV2 to TRBJ2-1; the D gene could be TRBD1 or TRBD2 (5 bases each). Germline CDR1 SNHLY, CDR2 FYNNEI. The V and J ends lost 6 bases and 0 bases respectively, with 12 bases between them. The CDR3 has 15 residues. The CDR3, as DNA: TGTGCCAGCAGACAGGACGGGGTCTCCTACAATGAGCAGTTCTTC. It translates to CASRQDGVSYNEQFF.

Only a few counts were recorded for this clone. The CDR3 nucleotides are TGTGCCAGCAGCCAAGGGGGGATACGCTCACCCCTCCACTTT. Translated: CASSQGGIRSPLHF. The chain links TRBV16 to TRBJ1-6, with D perhaps matching TRBD1 (5 bases). Trimming took 2 bases from V and 10 from J, leaving 12 bases between them. Germline lookup yields CDR1 KGHSY and CDR2 FQNENV. The CDR3 covers 14 residues.

V and J are TRBV6-5 and TRBJ1-1; D is uncertain. From germline, CDR1 is MNHEY and CDR2 SVGAGI. V lost 5 bases and J lost 7, with 11 bases in between. This CDR3 is built from 12 residues. CDR3 sequence reads: CASSPRLGEAFF. DNA of the CDR3: TGTGCCAGCAGTCCGCGTCTGGGTGAAGCTTTCTTT.

The genes are TRBV4-1 and TRBJ2-1; a weak D match, TRBD2 (6 bases). The germline V gene has CDR1 MGHRA and CDR2 YSYEKL. V was pared by 3 bases and J by 5 bases, with 26 bases between. This CDR3 spans 19 amino acids. This CDR3 is CASSHRGASSRASDNEQFF. DNA for the CDR3: TGCGCCAGCAGCCATCGAGGGGCTTCCTCACGGGCTAGCGACAATGAGCAGTTCTTC.

V gene TRBV29-1 combines with J gene TRBJ1-2; 8 nucleotides align to TRBD1. CDR3 size: 12 residues. Germline CDR1 is SQVTM and CDR2 is ANQGSEA. Unmatched junction bases numbered 4, after V lost 3 bases and J lost 7 bases. The CDR3 DNA reads as TGCAGCGTTGATGACAGGGGAGGTGGCTACACCTTC. It encodes CSVDDRGGGYTF.

The V gene is TRBV6-5, the J gene TRBJ1-2; no definite D call. CDR3 length: 13 residues. The V end lost 0 bases, the J end lost 3 bases, and 5 bases lay between the germline ends. Germline V gene sequence: CDR1 MNHEY, CDR2 SVGAGI. CDR3 sequence: CASSYSGYYGYTF. For the CDR3, the DNA is TGTGCCAGCAGTTACTCAGGTTACTATGGCTACACCTTC.